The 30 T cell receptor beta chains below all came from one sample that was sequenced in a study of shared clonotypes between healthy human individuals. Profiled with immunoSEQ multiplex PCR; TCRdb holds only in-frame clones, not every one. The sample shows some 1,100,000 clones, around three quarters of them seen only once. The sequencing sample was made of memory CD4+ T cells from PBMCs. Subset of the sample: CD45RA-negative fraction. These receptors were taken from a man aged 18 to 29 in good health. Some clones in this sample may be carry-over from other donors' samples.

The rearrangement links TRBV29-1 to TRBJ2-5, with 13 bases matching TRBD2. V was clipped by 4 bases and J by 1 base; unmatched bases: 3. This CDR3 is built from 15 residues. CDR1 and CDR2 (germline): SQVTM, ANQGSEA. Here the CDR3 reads CSVGRTSGSQETQYF. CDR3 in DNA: TGCAGCGTTGGAAGGACTAGCGGGAGCCAAGAGACCCAGTACTTC.

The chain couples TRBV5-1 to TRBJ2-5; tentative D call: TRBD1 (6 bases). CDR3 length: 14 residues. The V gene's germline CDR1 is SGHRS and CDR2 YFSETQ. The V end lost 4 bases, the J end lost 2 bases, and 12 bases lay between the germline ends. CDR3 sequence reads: CASSLRGQQETQYF. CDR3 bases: TGCGCCAGCAGCCTCAGAGGACAGCAAGAGACCCAGTACTTC.

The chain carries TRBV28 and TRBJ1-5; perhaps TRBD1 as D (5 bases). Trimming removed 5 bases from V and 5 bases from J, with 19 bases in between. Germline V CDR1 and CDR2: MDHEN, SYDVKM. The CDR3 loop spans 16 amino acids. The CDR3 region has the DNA TGTGCCAGCAGTCAATTTAACCGGGACGGTTATCAGCCCCAGCATTTT. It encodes CASSQFNRDGYQPQHF.

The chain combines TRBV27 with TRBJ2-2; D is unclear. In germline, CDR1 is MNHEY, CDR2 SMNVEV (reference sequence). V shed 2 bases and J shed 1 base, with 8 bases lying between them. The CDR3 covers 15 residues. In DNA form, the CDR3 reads TGTGCCAGCAGTTTAACAAGCAGGAACACCGGGGAGCTGTTTTTT. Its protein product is CASSLTSRNTGELFF.

The CDR3 nucleotides read TGTGCCAGCAGACCCGGGGGGTTTTTGAACACTGAAGCTTTCTTT. Its translation is CASRPGGFLNTEAFF. The V gene is TRBV28, the J gene TRBJ1-1, with D possibly TRBD1 on 5 matching bases. CDR3 size: 15 residues. The V end lost 6 bases, the J end lost 0 bases, and 14 bases lay between the germline ends. Germline CDR1 MDHEN, CDR2 SYDVKM.

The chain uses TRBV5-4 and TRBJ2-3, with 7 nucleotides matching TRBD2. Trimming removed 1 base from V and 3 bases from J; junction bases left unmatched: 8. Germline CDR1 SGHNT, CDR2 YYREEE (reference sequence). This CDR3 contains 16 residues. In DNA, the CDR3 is TGTGCCAGCAGCTTGTATAGCGCGGGAGCAACAGATACGCAGTATTTT. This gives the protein CASSLYSAGATDTQYF.

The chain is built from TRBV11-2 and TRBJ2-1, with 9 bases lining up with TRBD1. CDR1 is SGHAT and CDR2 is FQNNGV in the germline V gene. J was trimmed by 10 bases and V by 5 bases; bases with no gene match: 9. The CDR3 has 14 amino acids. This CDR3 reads CASSLLWTGVEQFF. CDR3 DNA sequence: TGTGCCAGCAGCCTCCTTTGGACAGGGGTGGAGCAGTTCTTC.

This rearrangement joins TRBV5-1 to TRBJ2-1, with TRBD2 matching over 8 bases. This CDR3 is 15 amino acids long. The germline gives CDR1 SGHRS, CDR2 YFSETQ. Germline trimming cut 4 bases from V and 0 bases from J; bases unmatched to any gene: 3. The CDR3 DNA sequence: TGCGCCAGCAGCGAAAGCGGGAGCTCCTACAATGAGCAGTTCTTC. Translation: CASSESGSSYNEQFF.

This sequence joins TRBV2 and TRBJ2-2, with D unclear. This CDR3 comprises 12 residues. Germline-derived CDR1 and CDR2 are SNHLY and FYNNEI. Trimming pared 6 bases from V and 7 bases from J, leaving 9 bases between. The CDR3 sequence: CASRKEFGELFF. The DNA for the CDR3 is TGTGCCAGCAGAAAAGAATTCGGGGAGCTGTTTTTT. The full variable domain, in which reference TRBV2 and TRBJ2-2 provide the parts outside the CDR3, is EPEVTQTPSHQVTQMGQEVILRCVPISNHLYFYWYRQILGQKVEFLVSFYNNEISEKSEIFDDQFSVERPDGSNFTLKIRSTKLEDSAMYFCASRKEFGELFFGEGSRLTVL.

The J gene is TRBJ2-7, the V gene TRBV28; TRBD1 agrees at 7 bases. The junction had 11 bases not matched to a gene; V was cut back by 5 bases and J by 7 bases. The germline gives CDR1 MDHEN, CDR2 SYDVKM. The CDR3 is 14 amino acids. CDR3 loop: CASSRQGIVGEQYF. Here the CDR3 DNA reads TGTGCCAGCAGTCGACAGGGAATAGTGGGGGAGCAGTACTTC.

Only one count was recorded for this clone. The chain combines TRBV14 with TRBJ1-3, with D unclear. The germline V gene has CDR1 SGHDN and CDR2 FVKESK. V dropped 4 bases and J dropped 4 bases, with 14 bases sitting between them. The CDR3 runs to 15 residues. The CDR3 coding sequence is TGTGCCAGCAGCCCAGTAAAGGGAATAGGAAACACCATATATTTT. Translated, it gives CASSPVKGIGNTIYF.

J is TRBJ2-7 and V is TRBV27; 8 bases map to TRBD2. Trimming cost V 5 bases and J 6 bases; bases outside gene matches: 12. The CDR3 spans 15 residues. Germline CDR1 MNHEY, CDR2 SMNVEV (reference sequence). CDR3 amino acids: CASSQPRGGSFEQYF. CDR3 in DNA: TGTGCCAGCAGTCAGCCTCGCGGGGGGAGTTTCGAGCAGTACTTC.

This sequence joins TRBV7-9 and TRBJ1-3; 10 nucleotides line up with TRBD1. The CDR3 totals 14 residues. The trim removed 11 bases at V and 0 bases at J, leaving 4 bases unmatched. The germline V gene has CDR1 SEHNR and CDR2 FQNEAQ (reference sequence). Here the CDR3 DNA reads TGTGCCGGACGGACAGGGGGCTCTGGAAACACCATATATTTT. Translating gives CAGRTGGSGNTIYF.

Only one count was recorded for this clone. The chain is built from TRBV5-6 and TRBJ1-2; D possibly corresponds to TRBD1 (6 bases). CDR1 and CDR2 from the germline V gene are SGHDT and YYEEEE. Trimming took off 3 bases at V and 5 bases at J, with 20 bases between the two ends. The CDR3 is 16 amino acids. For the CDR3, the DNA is TGTGCCAGCAGCTCCCTGACAGGCGTATCTCTTTATGGCTACACCTTC. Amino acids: CASSSLTGVSLYGYTF.

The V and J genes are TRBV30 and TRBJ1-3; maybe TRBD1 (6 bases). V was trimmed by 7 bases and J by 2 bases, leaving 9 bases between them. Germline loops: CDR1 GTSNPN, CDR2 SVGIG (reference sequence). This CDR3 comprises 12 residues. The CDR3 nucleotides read TGTGCCTACTCAGGGGCTGGAAACACCATATATTTT. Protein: CAYSGAGNTIYF.

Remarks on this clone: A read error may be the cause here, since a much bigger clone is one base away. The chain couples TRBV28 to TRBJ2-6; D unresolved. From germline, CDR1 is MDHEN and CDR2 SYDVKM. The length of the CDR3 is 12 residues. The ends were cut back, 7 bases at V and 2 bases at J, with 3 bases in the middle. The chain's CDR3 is CASKAGANVLTF. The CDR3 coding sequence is TGTGCCAGCAAGGCTGGGGCCAACGTCCTGACTTTC.

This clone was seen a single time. CDR3 residues: CASRYTGSGQPQHF. The CDR3 DNA reads as TGTGCCAGCAGGTATACCGGGTCCGGGCAGCCCCAGCATTTT. The chain employs TRBV28 and TRBJ1-5; no clear D. Trimming left V 6 bases short and J 7 bases short, with 16 bases between. CDR3 length equals 14 residues. Germline CDR1 and CDR2: MDHEN and SYDVKM. The entire variable domain, with the rest obtained from reference TRBV28 and TRBJ1-5, is as follows: DVKVTQSSRYLVKRTGEKVFLECVQDMDHENMFWYRQDPGLGLRLIYFSYDVKMKEKGDIPEGYSVSREKKERFSLILESASTNQTSMYLCASRYTGSGQPQHFGDGTRLSIL.

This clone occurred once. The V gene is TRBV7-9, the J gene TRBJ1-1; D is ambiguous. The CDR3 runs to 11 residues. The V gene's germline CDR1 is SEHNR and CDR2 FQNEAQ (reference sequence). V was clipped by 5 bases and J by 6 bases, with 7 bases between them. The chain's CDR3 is CASSPAAEAFF. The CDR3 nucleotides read TGTGCCAGCAGCCCAGCCGCTGAAGCTTTCTTT.

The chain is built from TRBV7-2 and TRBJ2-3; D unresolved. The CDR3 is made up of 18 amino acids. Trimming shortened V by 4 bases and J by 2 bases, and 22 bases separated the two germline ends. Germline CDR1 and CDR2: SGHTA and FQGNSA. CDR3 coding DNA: TGTGCCAGCAGCTCCCCTCTAATCGGGCTACAGACCACAGATACGCAGTATTTT. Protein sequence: CASSSPLIGLQTTDTQYF.

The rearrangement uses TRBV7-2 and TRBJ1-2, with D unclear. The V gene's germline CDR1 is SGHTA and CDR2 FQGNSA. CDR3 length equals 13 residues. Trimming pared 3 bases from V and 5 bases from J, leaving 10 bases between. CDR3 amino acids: CASSFLGRYGYTF. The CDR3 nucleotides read TGTGCCAGCAGCTTCCTCGGACGATATGGCTACACCTTC. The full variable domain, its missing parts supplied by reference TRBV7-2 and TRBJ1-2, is GAGVSQSPSNKVTEKGKDVELRCDPISGHTALYWYRQSLGQGLEFLIYFQGNSAPDKSGLPSDRFSAERTGGSVSTLTIQRTQQEDSAVYLCASSFLGRYGYTFGSGTRLTVV.

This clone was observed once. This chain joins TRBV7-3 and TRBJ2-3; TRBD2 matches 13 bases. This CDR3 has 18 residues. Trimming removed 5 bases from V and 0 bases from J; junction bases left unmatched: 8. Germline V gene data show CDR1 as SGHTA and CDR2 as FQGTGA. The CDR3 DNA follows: TGTGCCAGCAGCACCGTCGGGACTAGCGGGATTAGCACAGATACGCAGTATTTT. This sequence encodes CASSTVGTSGISTDTQYF.

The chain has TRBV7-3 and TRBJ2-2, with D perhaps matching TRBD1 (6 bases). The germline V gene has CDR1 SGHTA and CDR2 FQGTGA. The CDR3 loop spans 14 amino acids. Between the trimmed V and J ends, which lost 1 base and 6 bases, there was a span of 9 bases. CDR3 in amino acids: CASSLSPGAGELFF. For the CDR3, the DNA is TGTGCCAGCAGCTTAAGTCCAGGGGCCGGGGAGCTGTTTTTT.

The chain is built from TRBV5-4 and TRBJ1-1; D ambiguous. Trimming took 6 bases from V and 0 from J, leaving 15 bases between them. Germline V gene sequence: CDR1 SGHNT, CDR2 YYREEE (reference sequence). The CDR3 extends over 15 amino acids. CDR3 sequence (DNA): TGTGCCAGCACCCCAAACCGACTGATGAACACTGAAGCTTTCTTT. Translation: CASTPNRLMNTEAFF.

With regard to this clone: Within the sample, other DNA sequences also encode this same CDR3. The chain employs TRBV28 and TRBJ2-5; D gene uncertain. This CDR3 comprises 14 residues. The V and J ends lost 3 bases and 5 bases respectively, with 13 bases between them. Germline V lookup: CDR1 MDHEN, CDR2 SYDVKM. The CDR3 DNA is TGTGCCAGCAGTTTGGGTGGGCCCGGGGAGACCCAGTACTTC. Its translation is CASSLGGPGETQYF.

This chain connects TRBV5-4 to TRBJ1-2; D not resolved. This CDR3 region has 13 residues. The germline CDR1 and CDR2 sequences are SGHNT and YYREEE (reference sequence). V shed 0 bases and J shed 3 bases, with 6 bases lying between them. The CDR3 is CASSLDEDYGYTF. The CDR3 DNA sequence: TGTGCCAGCAGCTTGGACGAAGACTATGGCTACACCTTC.

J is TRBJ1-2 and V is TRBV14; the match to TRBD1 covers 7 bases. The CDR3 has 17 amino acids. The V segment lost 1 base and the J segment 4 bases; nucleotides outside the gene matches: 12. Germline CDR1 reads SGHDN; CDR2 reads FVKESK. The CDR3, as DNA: TGTGCCAGCAGCCAAGTTTCGGGACAGATACCAGGCTATGGCTACACCTTC. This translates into CASSQVSGQIPGYGYTF.

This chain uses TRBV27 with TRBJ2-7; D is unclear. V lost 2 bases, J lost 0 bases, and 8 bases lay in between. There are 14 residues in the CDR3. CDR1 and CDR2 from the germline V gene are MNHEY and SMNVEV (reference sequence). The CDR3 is CASSLGPGSYEQYF. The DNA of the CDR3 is TGTGCCAGCAGTTTAGGTCCGGGCTCCTACGAGCAGTACTTC.

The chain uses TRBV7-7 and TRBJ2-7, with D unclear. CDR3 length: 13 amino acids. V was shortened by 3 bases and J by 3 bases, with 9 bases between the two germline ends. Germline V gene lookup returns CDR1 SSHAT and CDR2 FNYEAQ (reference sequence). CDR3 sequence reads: CASSLELDYEQYF. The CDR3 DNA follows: TGTGCCAGCAGCTTGGAATTAGACTACGAGCAGTACTTC.

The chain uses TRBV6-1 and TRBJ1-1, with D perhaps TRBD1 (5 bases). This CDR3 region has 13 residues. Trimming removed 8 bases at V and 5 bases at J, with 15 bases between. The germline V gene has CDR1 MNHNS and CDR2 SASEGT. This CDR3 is CASGTEGWTEAFF. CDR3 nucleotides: TGTGCCAGCGGGACGGAGGGGTGGACTGAAGCTTTCTTT.

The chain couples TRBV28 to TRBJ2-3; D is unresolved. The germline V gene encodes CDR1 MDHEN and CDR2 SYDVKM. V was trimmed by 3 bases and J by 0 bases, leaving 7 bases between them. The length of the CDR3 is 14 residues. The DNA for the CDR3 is TGTGCCAGCAGTTTGGCCCATAGCACAGATACGCAGTATTTT. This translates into CASSLAHSTDTQYF.